Given below is one TCR beta chain in context. Its cognate antigen is unknown. These data belong to a study of vaccination effects on CD4 cells after COVID-19. Whole-study context: Every participant took two doses of the BNT162b2 or mRNA-1273 vaccine. Study-level results: Predominantly, the post-vaccine spike-reactive clones of convalescents comprised new vaccine-induced clones.

This CDR3 has 15 residues. Germline V gene lookup returns CDR1 LGHNA and CDR2 YSLEER. V shed 1 base and J shed 2 bases, with 12 bases lying between them. In the ViraFEST assay, antigen-specific CD4+ clonotypes were identified by expansion after peptide-pool stimulation. The authors isolated CD4+ T cells after 9 to 10 days of culture. The infection with SARS-CoV-2 (confirmed by PCR) occurred in this person between March and December 2020. Half the medium was swapped for IL-2 medium on days 3 and 7. The protocol was immunoSEQ multiplex PCR, while the TCRdb copy is restricted to in-frame clones and leaves out a portion. The sample carries around 47,000 clones, around 72% recorded once.

The sequence derives from a human donor who had a prior SARS-CoV-2 infection. Sample: CD4+ T cells from PBMCs cultured with a peptide pool, taken before COVID-19 vaccination. The chain carries TRBV4-3 and TRBJ2-7, with D tentatively TRBD2 (6 bases). This chain's CDR3 is CASSQVVAGTYEQYF. CDR3 coding DNA: TGCGCCAGCAGCCAAGTTGTCGCGGGGACCTACGAGCAGTACTTC.